The entry below describes one T cell receptor (beta chain). The target antigen is unknown. The sample comes from a study of CD8 T cells in ankylosing spondylitis. Study conclusions and caveats: Seemingly characteristic of ankylosing spondylitis blood was a TCR beta motif consisting of 7 or 8 highly homologous variants.

TCRdb ran MiXCR on the 5' RACE reads and lists one entry per CDR3 protein. The sample lists approximately 300,000 distinct CDR3 sequences; around 8% were seen once. The sample comprised blood, either unsorted or a sorted T cell fraction (not recorded which). This clonotype originated in a male donor with ankylosing spondylitis.

Here the CDR3 reads CASSIGSPHEQYF. Written as DNA, the CDR3 is TGTGCCAGTAGTATAGGGAGCCCCCACGAGCAGTACTTC. This chain links TRBV19 with TRBJ2-7; no clear D. Germline values: CDR1 LNHDA, CDR2 SQIVND (reference sequence). V was clipped by 1 base and J by 5 bases, with 9 bases between them. There are 13 residues in the CDR3. The variable domain in full, with the rest retrieved from reference TRBV19 and TRBJ2-7, is DGGITQSPKYLFRKEGQNVTLSCEQNLNHDAMYWYRQDPGQGLRLIYYSQIVNDFQKGDIAEGYSVSREKKESFPLTVTSAQKNPTAFYLCASSIGSPHEQYFGPGTRLTVT.